Below, 19 T cell receptor beta chains from the same sample are listed, as sequenced in a study of molecular identifiers for immune sequencing clone quantification. One entry per CDR3 protein results from TCRdb running MiXCR on the PCR reads. This sample has tens of thousands of distinct CDR3 sequences, with around 21% found just once. Sample: naive CD8+ T cells from blood, with Jurkat cell RNA spiked in. This sample's subset: FACS-sorted CD8+CD4-CCR7+CD45RA+ naive T cells. The receptors here all came from a human donor in good health. Some libraries in this study had Jurkat cell RNA spiked in.

This clonotype was found many times. The V gene is TRBV6-6, the J gene TRBJ2-3, with 9 positions matching TRBD1. Trimming at V came to 6 bases and at J to 1 base, leaving 11 bases not matched to a gene. The length of the CDR3 is 17 residues. Germline CDR1 reads MNHNY; CDR2 reads SVGAGI (reference sequence). The CDR3 reads CASSSLPGTGRTDTQYF. The CDR3 DNA reads TGTGCCAGCAGCTCACTTCCCGGGACAGGGCGCACAGATACGCAGTATTTT.

This clonotype was counted at least ten times. J is TRBJ2-3 and V is TRBV7-9, with 10 bases fitting TRBD2. This CDR3 is built from 17 residues. Germline V gives CDR1 SEHNR, CDR2 FQNEAQ (reference sequence). V dropped 2 bases and J dropped 3; count of bases not matched to a gene: 8. CDR3 amino acids: CASSLSARLAGTDTQYF. CDR3 in DNA: TGTGCCAGCAGCTTAAGTGCGCGACTAGCGGGTACAGATACGCAGTATTTT. The full variable domain, with the rest looked up from reference TRBV7-9 and TRBJ2-3, is DTGVSQNPRHKITKRGQNVTFRCDPISEHNRLYWYRQTLGQGPEFLTYFQNEAQLEKSRLLSDRFSAERPKGSFSTLEIQRTEQGDSAMYLCASSLSARLAGTDTQYFGPGTRLTVL.

CDR3: CASSSRSSPHSGNTIYF. CDR3 bases: TGTGCCAGCAGTTCCCGTAGCTCCCCCCACTCTGGAAACACCATATATTTT. The chain combines TRBV28 with TRBJ1-3, with D uncertain. Trimming removed 4 bases from V and 0 bases from J, with 16 bases in between. This CDR3 has 17 amino acids. CDR1 MDHEN and CDR2 SYDVKM come from the germline V gene.

This clonotype has a count of ten or more. The chain has TRBV28 and TRBJ2-7; D is unclear. CDR1 is MDHEN, CDR2 SYDVKM, per germline. V was pared by 2 bases and J by 3 bases, with 11 bases between. The CDR3 runs 14 residues. CDR3 nucleotides: TGTGCCAGCAGTTTAGCCGGCACTTACTACGAGCAGTACTTC. This sequence encodes CASSLAGTYYEQYF.

This clonotype was detected ten times or more. At one of its ends the junction is not consistent with the germline gene, which may arise from a read error. This chain connects TRBV28 to TRBJ2-1; 10 bases are shared with TRBD2. Germline CDR1 MDHEN, CDR2 SYDVKM. The CDR3 covers 14 residues. As DNA, the CDR3 is TGTGCCAGCAGTTCCGTCAAAGCTAGCGGGAGTCGGGTCTTC. Its translation: CASSSVKASGSRVF.

This clonotype has more than one count but fewer than ten. A read error may be the cause here, since a much bigger clone is one base away. The chain links TRBV25-1 to TRBJ2-3; D gene ambiguous. The CDR3 is 17 amino acids. Trimming pared 1 base from V and 0 bases from J, leaving 14 bases between. Germline assignment: CDR1 MGHDK and CDR2 SYGVNS. CDR3 sequence: CASSEWHSLSSTDTQYF. The CDR3 DNA reads TGTGCCAGCAGTGAATGGCACAGCCTGTCTAGCACAGATACGCAGTATTTT.

This clonotype was detected many times. The chain joins TRBV5-6 to TRBJ2-2, with unresolved D. Germline-derived CDR1 and CDR2 are SGHDT and YYEEEE. This CDR3 has 12 amino acids. V gave up 0 bases and J gave up 7 bases, with 4 bases separating them. As DNA, the CDR3 is TGTGCCAGCAGCTTGGACATCGGGGAGCTGTTTTTT. Its translation: CASSLDIGELFF. The complete variable domain, with remaining parts taken from reference TRBV5-6 and TRBJ2-2, reads DAGVTQSPTHLIKTRGQQVTLRCSPKSGHDTVSWYQQALGQGPQFIFQYYEEEERQRGNFPDRFSGHQFPNYSSELNVNALLLGDSALYLCASSLDIGELFFGEGSRLTVL.

This clonotype was seen ten or more times. V gene TRBV2 combines with J gene TRBJ2-7; possible D gene TRBD2, 6 bases. The germline V gene has CDR1 SNHLY and CDR2 FYNNEI. CDR3 size: 15 residues. Between the trimmed V and J ends, which lost 4 bases and 2 bases, there was a span of 15 bases. For the CDR3, the DNA is TGTGCCAGCAGTGCGGGGGACGTAATAGCCTACGAGCAGTACTTC. Translation: CASSAGDVIAYEQYF.

The chain is built from TRBV2 and TRBJ2-5; 9 bases agree with TRBD1. Per the germline V gene, CDR1 is SNHLY and CDR2 is FYNNEI. Trimming removed 7 bases from V and 4 bases from J; junction bases left unmatched: 7. The CDR3 sequence is 14 residues long. The CDR3 DNA is TGTGCCAGCATCCGGACAGGGGTTTTAGAGACCCAGTACTTC. Its protein is CASIRTGVLETQYF.

The chain joins TRBV7-6 to TRBJ2-7; no definite D call. Between the trimmed V and J ends, which lost 5 bases and 1 base, there was a span of 12 bases. CDR1 is SGHVS, CDR2 FNYEAQ, per germline. The CDR3 consists of 14 residues. CDR3 sequence (DNA): TGTGCCAGCAGCCCGGATCTGCCTTCCTACGAGCAGTACTTC. It codes for CASSPDLPSYEQYF. Full variable domain (outside the CDR3, taken from reference TRBV7-6 and TRBJ2-7): GAGVSQSPRYKVTKRGQDVALRCDPISGHVSLYWYRQALGQGPEFLTYFNYEAQQDKSGLPNDRFSAERPEGSISTLTIQRTEQRDSAMYRCASSPDLPSYEQYFGPGTRLTVT.

This clonotype has ten or more counts. V gene TRBV29-1 combines with J gene TRBJ2-3, with no clear D. This CDR3 has 14 residues. V dropped 3 bases and J dropped 6 bases, with 16 bases sitting between them. Germline CDR1 reads SQVTM; CDR2 reads ANQGSEA. CDR3: CSVENAAPRDTQYF. Here the CDR3 DNA reads TGCAGCGTTGAGAATGCGGCCCCTCGGGATACGCAGTATTTT.

This clonotype was seen ten or more times. V is TRBV27 and J is TRBJ1-5; 10 bases are shared with TRBD1. CDR1 MNHEY and CDR2 SMNVEV come from the germline V gene (reference sequence). The V gene end was trimmed by 2 bases and the J gene end by 3 bases; junction bases not matched to a gene: 4. The CDR3 spans 16 residues. CDR3 bases: TGTGCCAGCAGTTTACTGGGGACAGGGGACAATCAGCCCCAGCATTTT. It encodes CASSLLGTGDNQPQHF.

This clonotype was seen more than once but under ten times. Germline and junction disagree at one end, which may indicate a read error. The rearrangement links TRBV20-1 to TRBJ2-7; D remains ambiguous. This CDR3 is 12 amino acids long. Germline CDR1 reads DFQATT; CDR2 reads SNEGSKA (reference sequence). The CDR3 region has the DNA TGCAGTGCTAGGGACCGCTCCTGCGAGCAGTACTTC. Protein product: CSARDRSCEQYF.

This clonotype was seen repeatedly, ten times or more. This chain joins TRBV6-1 and TRBJ2-4; D ambiguous. Germline CDR1 is MNHNS and CDR2 is SASEGT. Trimming removed 1 base from V and 8 bases from J, with 12 bases in between. The CDR3 contains 14 residues. The DNA of the CDR3 is TGTGCCAGCAGTGAAGGTGAAGGGTTGGACATTCAGTACTTC. This gives the protein CASSEGEGLDIQYF.

This clonotype has a count of ten or more. The chain uses TRBV7-9 and TRBJ2-7, with 7 bases aligning to TRBD1. Germline V gene lookup returns CDR1 SEHNR and CDR2 FQNEAQ (reference sequence). The V and J ends lost 5 bases and 2 bases, in that order; junction bases with no gene match: 12. The CDR3 has 16 residues. CDR3 in DNA: TGTGCCAGCAGCACGGCCACAGGGGTAGGAGCCTACGAGCAGTACTTC. Protein product: CASSTATGVGAYEQYF.

This clonotype was seen repeatedly, ten times or more. The chain combines TRBV7-6 with TRBJ1-5; 9 bases fit TRBD1. The V gene's germline CDR1 is SGHVS and CDR2 FNYEAQ. The CDR3 loop spans 15 amino acids. V lost 6 bases and J lost 3; bases outside the gene matches: 6. The CDR3 reads CASSPGQGHNQPQHF. The CDR3 DNA sequence: TGTGCCAGCAGTCCGGGACAGGGCCACAATCAGCCCCAGCATTTT.

This clonotype has at least ten counts. The CDR3 is CASSTENIDSASYEQYF. The CDR3, as DNA: TGTGCCAGTAGTACCGAGAATATCGACAGTGCCTCCTACGAGCAGTACTTC. This chain links TRBV19 with TRBJ2-7; D possibly corresponds to TRBD1 (5 bases). The V end lost 4 bases, the J end lost 0 bases, and 19 bases lay between the germline ends. The germline V gene has CDR1 LNHDA and CDR2 SQIVND (reference sequence). CDR3 length: 17 amino acids. The complete variable domain, with remaining parts taken from reference TRBV19 and TRBJ2-7, reads DGGITQSPKYLFRKEGQNVTLSCEQNLNHDAMYWYRQDPGQGLRLIYYSQIVNDFQKGDIAEGYSVSREKKESFPLTVTSAQKNPTAFYLCASSTENIDSASYEQYFGPGTRLTVT.

Many counts were recorded for this clonotype. The genes are TRBV4-1 and TRBJ2-3; D gene ambiguous. CDR3 length: 15 residues. V lost 3 bases and J lost 6, with 16 bases in between. Germline V gene data show CDR1 as MGHRA and CDR2 as YSYEKL. As DNA, the CDR3 is TGCGCCAGCAGCCAGGGTGACTGGGCCCCCGATACGCAGTATTTT. Protein: CASSQGDWAPDTQYF.

This clonotype has a count of ten or more. CDR3 in DNA: TGTGCCAGCAGCTTAGAACCCGATGAAGAGACCCAGTACTTC. It translates to CASSLEPDEETQYF. The V and J genes are TRBV7-6 and TRBJ2-5; no clear D gene. V was shortened by 1 base and J by 3 bases, with 9 bases between the two germline ends. This CDR3 is 14 amino acids long. The germline gives CDR1 SGHVS, CDR2 FNYEAQ.